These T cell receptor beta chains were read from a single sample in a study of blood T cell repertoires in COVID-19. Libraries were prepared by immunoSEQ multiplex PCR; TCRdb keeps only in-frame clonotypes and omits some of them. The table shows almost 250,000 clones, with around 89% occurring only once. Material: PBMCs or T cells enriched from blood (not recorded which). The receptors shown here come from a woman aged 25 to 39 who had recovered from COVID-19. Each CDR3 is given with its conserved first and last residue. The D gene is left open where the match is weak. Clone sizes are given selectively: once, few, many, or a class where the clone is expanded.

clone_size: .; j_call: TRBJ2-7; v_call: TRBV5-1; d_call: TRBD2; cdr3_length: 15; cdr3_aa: CASSRTSGSPYEQYF; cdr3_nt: TGCGCCAGCAGCAGGACTAGCGGGAGTCCCTACGAGCAGTACTTC
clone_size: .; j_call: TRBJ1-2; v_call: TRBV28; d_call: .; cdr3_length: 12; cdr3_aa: CASRYSNYGYTF; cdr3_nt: TGTGCCAGCAGGTACAGCAACTATGGCTACACCTTC
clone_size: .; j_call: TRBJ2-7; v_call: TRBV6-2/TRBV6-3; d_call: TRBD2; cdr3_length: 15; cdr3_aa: CASSGPSGSSYEQYF; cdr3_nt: TGTGCCAGCAGTGGCCCTAGCGGGAGTTCATACGAGCAGTACTTC
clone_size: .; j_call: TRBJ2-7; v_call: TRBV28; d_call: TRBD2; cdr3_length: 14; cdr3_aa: CASTHRGGLYEQYF; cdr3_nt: TGTGCCAGCACCCACCGCGGGGGGTTGTACGAGCAGTACTTC
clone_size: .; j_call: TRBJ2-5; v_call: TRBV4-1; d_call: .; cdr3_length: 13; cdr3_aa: CASSQETGGTQYF; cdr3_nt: TGCGCCAGCAGCCAAGAGACCGGGGGGACCCAGTACTTC
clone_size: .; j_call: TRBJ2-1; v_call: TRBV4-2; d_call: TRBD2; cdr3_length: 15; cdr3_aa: CASSQAGLAGGGQFF; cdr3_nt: TGTGCCAGCAGCCAAGCGGGACTAGCGGGAGGGGGGCAGTTCTTC
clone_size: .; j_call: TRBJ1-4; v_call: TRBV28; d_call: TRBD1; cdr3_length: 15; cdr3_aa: CASSLPQGGGEKLFF; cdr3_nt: TGTGCCAGCAGTTTACCCCAAGGGGGCGGTGAAAAACTGTTTTTT
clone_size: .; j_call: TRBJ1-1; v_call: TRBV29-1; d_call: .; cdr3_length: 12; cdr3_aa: CSGAQIGTEAFF; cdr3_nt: TGCAGCGGAGCCCAAATTGGCACTGAAGCTTTCTTT
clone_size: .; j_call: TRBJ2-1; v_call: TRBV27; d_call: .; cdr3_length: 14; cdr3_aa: CASSTSSAYNEQFF; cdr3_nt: TGTGCCAGCAGTACCTCTAGCGCCTACAATGAGCAGTTCTTC
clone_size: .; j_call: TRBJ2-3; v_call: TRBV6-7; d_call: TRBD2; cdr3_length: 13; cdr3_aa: CASNRTSGSLQYF; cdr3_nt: TGTGCCAGCAACCGGACTAGCGGGAGTTTGCAGTATTTT
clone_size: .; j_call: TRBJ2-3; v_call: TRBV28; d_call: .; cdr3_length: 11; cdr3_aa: CASSPAAAQYF; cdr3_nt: TGTGCCAGCAGTCCCGCGGCCGCGCAGTATTTT
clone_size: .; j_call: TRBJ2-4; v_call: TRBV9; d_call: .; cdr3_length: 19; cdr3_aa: CASSVAYRFGPLAKNIQYF; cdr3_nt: TGTGCCAGCAGCGTAGCTTATAGATTTGGGCCGCTAGCCAAAAACATTCAGTACTTC
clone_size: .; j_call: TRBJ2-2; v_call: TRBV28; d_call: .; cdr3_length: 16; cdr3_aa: CASNPPGGLNTGELFF; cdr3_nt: TGTGCCAGCAACCCCCCCGGTGGACTCAACACCGGGGAGCTGTTTTTT
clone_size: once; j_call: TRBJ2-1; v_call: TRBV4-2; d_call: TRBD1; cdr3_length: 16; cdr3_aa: CASSHDRGQGRNEQFF; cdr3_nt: TGTGCCAGCAGCCATGACAGGGGGCAAGGGAGGAATGAGCAGTTCTTC
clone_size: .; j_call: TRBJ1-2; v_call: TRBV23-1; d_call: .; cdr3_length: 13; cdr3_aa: CASSQGGNGGYTF; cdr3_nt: TGCGCCAGCAGTCAAGGGGGGAACGGGGGCTACACCTTC
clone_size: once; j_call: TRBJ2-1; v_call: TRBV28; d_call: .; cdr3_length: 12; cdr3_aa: CASSLTSVQQFF; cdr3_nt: TGTGCCAGCAGTTTAACCAGCGTCCAGCAGTTCTTC
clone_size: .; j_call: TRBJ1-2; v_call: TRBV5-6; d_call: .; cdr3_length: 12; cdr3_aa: CASSTGPRGYTF; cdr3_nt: TGTGCCAGCAGCACAGGGCCCCGCGGCTACACCTTC
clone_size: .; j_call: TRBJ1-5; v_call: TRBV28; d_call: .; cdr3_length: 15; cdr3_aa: CASRGTFEGHQPQHF; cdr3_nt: TGTGCCAGCAGGGGGACTTTCGAGGGGCATCAGCCCCAGCATTTT
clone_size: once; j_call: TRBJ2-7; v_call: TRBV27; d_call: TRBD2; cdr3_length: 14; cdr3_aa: CASSSSGSSYEQYF; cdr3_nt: TGTGCCAGCAGTAGTAGCGGGAGCTCCTACGAGCAGTACTTC
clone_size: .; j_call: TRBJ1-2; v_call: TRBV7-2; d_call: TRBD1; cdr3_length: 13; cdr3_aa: CASRPSQGAGYTF; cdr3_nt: TGTGCCAGCAGGCCCTCACAGGGGGCCGGCTACACCTTC
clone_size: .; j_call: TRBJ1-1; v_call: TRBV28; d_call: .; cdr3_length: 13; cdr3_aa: CASSITRNTEAFF; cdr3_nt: TGTGCCAGCAGTATTACACGAAACACTGAAGCTTTCTTT
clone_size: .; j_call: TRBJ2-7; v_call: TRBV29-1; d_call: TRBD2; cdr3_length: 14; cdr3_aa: CSVRVTSGSYEQYF; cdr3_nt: TGCAGCGTTAGGGTGACTAGCGGATCCTACGAGCAGTACTTC
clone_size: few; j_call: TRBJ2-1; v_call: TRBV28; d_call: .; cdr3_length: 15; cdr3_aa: CASSFRARGYNEQFF; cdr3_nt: TGTGCCAGCAGTTTCAGGGCTAGGGGGTACAATGAGCAGTTCTTC
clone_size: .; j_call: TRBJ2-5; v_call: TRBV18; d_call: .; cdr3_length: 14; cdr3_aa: CASSPWPYQETQYF; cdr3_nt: TGTGCCAGCTCACCCTGGCCGTACCAAGAGACCCAGTACTTC
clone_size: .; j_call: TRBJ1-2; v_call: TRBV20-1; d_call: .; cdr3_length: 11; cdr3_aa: CSAKEGSGYTF; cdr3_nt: TGCAGTGCGAAAGAGGGAAGTGGCTACACCTTC
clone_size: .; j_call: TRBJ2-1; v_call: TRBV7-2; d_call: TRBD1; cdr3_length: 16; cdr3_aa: CASSLARGRPANEQFF; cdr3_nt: TGTGCCAGCAGCTTAGCGAGGGGGCGACCCGCCAATGAGCAGTTCTTC
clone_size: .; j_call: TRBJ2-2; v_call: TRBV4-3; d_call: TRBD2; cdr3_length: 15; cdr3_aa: CASSVRLAGEGELFF; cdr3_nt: TGCGCCAGCAGCGTCAGACTAGCGGGAGAAGGGGAGCTGTTTTTT
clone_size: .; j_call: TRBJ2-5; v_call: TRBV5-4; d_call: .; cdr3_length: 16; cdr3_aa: CASSLEPGAGEETQYF; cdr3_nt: TGTGCCAGCAGCTTGGAGCCAGGGGCAGGAGAAGAGACCCAGTACTTC
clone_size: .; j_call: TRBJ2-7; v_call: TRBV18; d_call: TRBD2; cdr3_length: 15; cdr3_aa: CASSPRGSGIGEQYF; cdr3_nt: TGTGCCAGCTCACCAAGGGGTAGCGGGATAGGCGAGCAGTACTTC
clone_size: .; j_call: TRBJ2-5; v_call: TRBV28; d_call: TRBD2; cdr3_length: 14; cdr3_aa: CASSPTSWSETQYF; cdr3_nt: TGTGCCAGCAGTCCGACTAGCTGGTCTGAGACCCAGTACTTC
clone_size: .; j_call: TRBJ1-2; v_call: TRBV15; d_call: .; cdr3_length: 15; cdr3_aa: CATSERTARIDGYTF; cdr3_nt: TGTGCCACCAGCGAAAGGACAGCTCGTATCGATGGCTACACCTTC
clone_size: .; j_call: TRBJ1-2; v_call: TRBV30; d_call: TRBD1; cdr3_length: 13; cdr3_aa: CAWRLRGRDGYTF; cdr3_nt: TGTGCCTGGAGACTGAGGGGGCGGGATGGCTACACCTTC
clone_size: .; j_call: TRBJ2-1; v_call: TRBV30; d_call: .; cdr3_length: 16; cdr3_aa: CAWSVGTPLPYNEQFF; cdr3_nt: TGTGCCTGGAGTGTAGGGACTCCTTTACCCTACAATGAGCAGTTCTTC
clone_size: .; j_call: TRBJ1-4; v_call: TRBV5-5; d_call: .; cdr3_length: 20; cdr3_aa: CASSLSFLPSRVATNEKLFF; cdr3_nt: TGTGCCAGCAGCTTGTCTTTCCTCCCCTCTCGAGTTGCAACTAATGAAAAACTGTTTTTT
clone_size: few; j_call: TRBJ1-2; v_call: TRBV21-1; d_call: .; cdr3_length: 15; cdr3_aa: CASTEDRAIWEGYTF; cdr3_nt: TGTGCCAGCACCGAGGACAGGGCTATTTGGGAAGGCTACACCTTC
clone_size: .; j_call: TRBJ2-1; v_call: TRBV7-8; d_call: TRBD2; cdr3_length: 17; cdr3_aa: CASSSGLAGGQRIEQFF; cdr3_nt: TGTGCCAGCAGCTCGGGACTAGCGGGAGGCCAAAGGATCGAGCAGTTCTTC
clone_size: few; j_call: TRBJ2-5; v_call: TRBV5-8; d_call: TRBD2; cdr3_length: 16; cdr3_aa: CASSPTSGRPEETQYF; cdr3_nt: TGTGCCAGCAGCCCTACTAGCGGGAGGCCCGAAGAGACCCAGTACTTC
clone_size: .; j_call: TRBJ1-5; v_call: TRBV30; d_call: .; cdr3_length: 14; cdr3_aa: CAWSAQGNNQPQHF; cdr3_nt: TGTGCCTGGAGTGCGCAGGGGAACAATCAGCCCCAGCATTTT
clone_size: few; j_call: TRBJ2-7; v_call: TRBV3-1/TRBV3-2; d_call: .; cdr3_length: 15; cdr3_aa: CASSQDVASIYEQYF; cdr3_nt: TGTGCCAGCAGCCAAGATGTAGCCTCCATCTACGAGCAGTACTTC
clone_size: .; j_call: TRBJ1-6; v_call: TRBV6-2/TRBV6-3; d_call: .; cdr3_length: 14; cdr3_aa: CASSYRRNNSPLHF; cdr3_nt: TGTGCCAGCAGTTACAGGCGGAATAATTCACCCCTCCACTTT
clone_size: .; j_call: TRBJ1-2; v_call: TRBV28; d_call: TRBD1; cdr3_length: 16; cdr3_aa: CASSSLLGQGGYGYTF; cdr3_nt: TGTGCCAGCAGTTCCTTACTGGGACAGGGGGGCTATGGCTACACCTTC
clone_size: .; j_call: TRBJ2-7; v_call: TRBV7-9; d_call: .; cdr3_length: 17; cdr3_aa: CASSLFPTDTSFYEQYF; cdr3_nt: TGTGCCAGCAGCTTATTCCCAACGGACACTTCCTTCTACGAGCAGTACTTC
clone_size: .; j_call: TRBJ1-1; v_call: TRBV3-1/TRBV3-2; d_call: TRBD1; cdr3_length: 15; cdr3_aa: CASSQGQVGTAEAFF; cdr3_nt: TGTGCCAGCAGCCAGGGACAGGTCGGAACGGCTGAAGCTTTCTTT
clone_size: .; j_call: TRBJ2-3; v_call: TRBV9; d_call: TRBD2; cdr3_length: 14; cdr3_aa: CASSGQREGDTQYF; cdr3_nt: TGTGCCAGCAGCGGTCAGCGGGAGGGAGATACGCAGTATTTT
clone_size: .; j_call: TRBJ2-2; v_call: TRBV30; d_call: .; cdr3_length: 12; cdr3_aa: CAWMEGAGELFF; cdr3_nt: TGTGCCTGGATGGAAGGGGCCGGGGAGCTGTTTTTT
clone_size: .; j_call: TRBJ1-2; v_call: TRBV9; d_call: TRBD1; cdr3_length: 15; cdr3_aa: CASSGYRDRGYGYTF; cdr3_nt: TGTGCCAGCAGCGGATACCGGGACAGGGGCTATGGCTACACCTTC
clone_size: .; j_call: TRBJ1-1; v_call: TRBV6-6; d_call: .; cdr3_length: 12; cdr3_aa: CASSYSGSEAFF; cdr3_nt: TGTGCCAGCAGTTACTCGGGCAGTGAAGCTTTCTTT
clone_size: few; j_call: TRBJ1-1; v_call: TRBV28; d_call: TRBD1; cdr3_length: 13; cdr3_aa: CASIPGAGQEAFF; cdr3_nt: TGTGCCAGCATCCCCGGGGCGGGACAGGAAGCTTTCTTT
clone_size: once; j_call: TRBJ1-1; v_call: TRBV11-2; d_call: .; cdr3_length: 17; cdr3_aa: CASSTPADRKMNTEAFF; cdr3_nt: TGTGCCAGCAGCACCCCCGCGGACAGAAAGATGAACACTGAAGCTTTCTTT
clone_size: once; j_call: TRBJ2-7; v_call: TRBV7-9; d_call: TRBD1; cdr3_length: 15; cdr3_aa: CASSLGTGQVHEQYF; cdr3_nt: TGTGCCAGCAGCTTGGGGACAGGACAGGTCCACGAGCAGTACTTC
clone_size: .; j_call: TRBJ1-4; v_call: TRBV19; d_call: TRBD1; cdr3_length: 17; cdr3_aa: CASSSPRDSATNEKLFF; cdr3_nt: TGTGCCAGTAGTTCACCGCGGGACAGTGCAACTAATGAAAAACTGTTTTTT
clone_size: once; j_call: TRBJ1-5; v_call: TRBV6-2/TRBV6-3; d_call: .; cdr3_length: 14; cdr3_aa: CASSYSSTNQPQHF; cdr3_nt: TGTGCCAGCAGTTACTCGTCTACTAATCAGCCCCAGCATTTT
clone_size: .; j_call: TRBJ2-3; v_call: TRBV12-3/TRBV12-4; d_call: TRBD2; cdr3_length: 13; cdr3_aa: CASISGRADTQYF; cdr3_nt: TGTGCCAGCATTAGCGGGAGAGCAGATACGCAGTATTTT
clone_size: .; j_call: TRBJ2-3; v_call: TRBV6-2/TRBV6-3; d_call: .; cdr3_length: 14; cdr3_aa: CASSYSRVTDTQYF; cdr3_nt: TGTGCCAGCAGTTACTCGCGTGTGACAGATACGCAGTATTTT